Listed below are T cell receptor beta chains from one sample, sequenced in a study of T cell responses to AZD1222 COVID-19 vaccine. Data came from immunoSEQ multiplex PCR; TCRdb stores just in-frame clones and leaves some out. The profile covers over 110,000 clones, with about 90% appearing a single time and approximately 1.6% taken by the ten largest. The specimen was peripheral blood, collected 28 days after the second AZD1222 dose. These receptors were collected from an adult who received the AZD1222 COVID-19 vaccine. CDR3s leave out the opening cysteine and the closing phenylalanine or tryptophan.

v_gene	j_gene	CDR3aa
TRBV7-2	TRBJ1-2	ASSPGRQNYGYT
TRBV7-3	TRBJ1-1	ASSRTGSTEAF
TRBV15	TRBJ2-1	ATSRDHGGYNEQF
TRBV28	TRBJ2-3	ASSHYTPPARNSQY
TRBV19	TRBJ1-5	ASSDTGYSNQPQH
TRBV6-5	TRBJ2-2	ASSYLAGGHGELF
TRBV18	TRBJ1-1	ASSRGTGLTEAF
TRBV7-3	TRBJ2-2	ASSSGTSGSPGELF
TRBV7-9	TRBJ1-3	ASSPKKTLLSGNTIY
TRBV19	TRBJ2-2	ASMTSWNTGELF
TRBV6-5	TRBJ1-6	ASREGKTYNSPLH
TRBV9	TRBJ2-3	ASSVVGTSGRNTLGTDTQY
TRBV27	TRBJ1-1	ASSLYPGGVTEAF
TRBV5-4	TRBJ1-1	ASSLGGTAEAF
TRBV25-1	TRBJ2-7	ASRQGTALRNEQY
TRBV7-9	TRBJ2-1	ASSSQREGHNEQF
TRBV30	TRBJ1-1	AWKHGYTEAF
TRBV14	TRBJ2-3	ASSLLAGGTQY
TRBV12-5	TRBJ2-5	ASGSGPNGGETQY
TRBV6-5	TRBJ1-3	ASSFGQGAFGNTIY
TRBV18	TRBJ1-5	ASSFSGTGSNQPQH
TRBV27	TRBJ1-4	ASKGPHNEKLF
TRBV14	TRBJ2-1	ASSRANEQF
TRBV5-6	TRBJ1-5	ASSLAGGRGNQPQH
TRBV28	TRBJ2-3	ASSDRGRSTDTQY
TRBV5-1	TRBJ2-7	ASSLGGTGIYEQY
TRBV4-3	TRBJ1-6	ASSQDLGQANSPLH
TRBV28	TRBJ1-3	ASSRDRGGNTIY
TRBV10-2	TRBJ2-1	ASRDLVAGGTDEQF
TRBV11-3	TRBJ2-1	ASSWGTGTPSYNEQF
TRBV2	TRBJ2-1	ASSVGLMPSNNEQF
TRBV30	TRBJ2-1	AWSVLGQGGNEQF
TRBV3-1/TRBV3-2	TRBJ1-6	ASSPRGEPSPLH
TRBV19	TRBJ2-3	ASSILEADTQY
TRBV5-5	TRBJ1-2	ASSLIPGSTNYGYT
TRBV27	TRBJ1-2	ASSSAGWNYGYT
TRBV7-2	TRBJ1-5	ASSLGGTGVNQPQH
TRBV7-6	TRBJ2-3	ASSLDVGGTDTQY
TRBV24-1	TRBJ1-4	ATSDPTGPGNEKLF
TRBV29-1	TRBJ1-4	SVAQGTNEKLF
TRBV6-5	TRBJ2-7	ASQERDGAYEQY
TRBV30	TRBJ2-1	AWSVQGQGGYNEQF
TRBV7-9	TRBJ1-1	ASSLANRETDTEAF
TRBV5-4	TRBJ2-3	ASSPLGAYTDTQY
TRBV6-5	TRBJ1-5	ASSRTGGNQPQH